The 12 T cell receptor beta chains reported below all come from one sample, sequenced in a study of control samples from healthy donors and cancer patients. The table came from immunoSEQ multiplex PCR; TCRdb's copy has only in-frame clones and leaves some out. The table records around 140,000 clones, around 90% of them present only once. Sequenced material: blood. These receptors originate from a man between 18 and 29 years old in good health.

V is TRBV12-2 and J is TRBJ1-5; whether TRBD1, the table's D call, matches the DNA was not checked. TRBV12-2 is termed a pseudogene. The CDR3 has 15 residues. The CDR3 nucleotides read TGTGCAAGTCGCGACTACAGGGGAAGCAATCAGCCCCAGCATTTT. This sequence encodes CASRDYRGSNQPQHF.

For the CDR3, the DNA is TGTGCCAGCAGCGAAAGGGCCTTTCAGATGAATGGCTACACCTTC. Amino acids: CASSERAFQMNGYTF. The chain is built from TRBV14 and TRBJ1-2; D uncertain. Germline assignment: CDR1 SGHDN and CDR2 FVKESK. The CDR3 contains 15 residues. The V and J ends lost 5 bases and 6 bases respectively, with 19 bases between them. The variable domain in full, completed from reference TRBV14 and TRBJ1-2, reads EAGVTQFPSHSVIEKGQTVTLRCDPISGHDNLYWYRRVMGKEIKFLLHFVKESKQDESGMPNNRFLAERTGGTYSTLKVQPAELEDSGVYFCASSERAFQMNGYTFGSGTRLTVV.

This chain links TRBV19 with TRBJ1-1; D might be TRBD1 (5 bases). This CDR3 contains 16 residues. Looked up from germline, CDR1 is LNHDA and CDR2 is SQIVND (reference sequence). V was shortened by 1 base and J by 4 bases, with 16 bases between the two germline ends. The CDR3 loop is CASSIVGGLFGTEAFF. The DNA for the CDR3 is TGTGCCAGTAGTATAGTGGGGGGGTTGTTCGGCACTGAAGCTTTCTTT. The full variable domain, completed using reference TRBV19 and TRBJ1-1, is DGGITQSPKYLFRKEGQNVTLSCEQNLNHDAMYWYRQDPGQGLRLIYYSQIVNDFQKGDIAEGYSVSREKKESFPLTVTSAQKNPTAFYLCASSIVGGLFGTEAFFGQGTRLTVV.

The rearrangement joins TRBV10-3 to TRBJ1-1; TRBD1 might be the D (5 bases). The V gene lost 4 bases and the J gene lost 1 base, with 13 bases spanning the gap. Germline V gene data show CDR1 as ENHRY and CDR2 as SYGVKD. The CDR3 length is 15 residues. The CDR3 loop is CAISVSPQGNTEAFF. The DNA of the CDR3 is TGTGCCATCAGTGTTTCACCCCAGGGGAACACTGAAGCTTTCTTT.

The rearrangement links TRBV10-1 to TRBJ2-2, with 13 nucleotides matching TRBD2. Germline-derived CDR1 and CDR2 are WNHNN and SYGVQD (reference sequence). The CDR3 totals 17 residues. J lost 4 bases, V lost 6 bases, and 8 bases had no gene match. The CDR3: CASSARTSGGITGELFF. The CDR3 coding sequence is TGCGCCAGCAGCGCCCGGACTAGCGGGGGTATCACCGGGGAGCTGTTTTTT.

The rearrangement uses TRBV4-1 and TRBJ1-2; TRBD1 agrees at 11 bases. The CDR3 extends over 19 amino acids. Germline V gene data show CDR1 as MGHRA and CDR2 as YSYEKL. V shed 3 bases, J shed 3 bases, and the junction held 15 bases outside the gene matches. CDR3 coding DNA: TGCGCCAGCAGCCAGTCTACCTCTGGGACAGGGGGAAGGGACTATGGCTACACCTTC. It is translated as CASSQSTSGTGGRDYGYTF.

V gene TRBV30 combines with J gene TRBJ2-4; 10 bases are shared with TRBD1. The V gene end was trimmed by 0 bases and the J gene end by 7 bases; junction bases not matched to a gene: 9. Germline CDR1 reads GTSNPN; CDR2 reads SVGIG (reference sequence). The CDR3 covers 16 residues. This CDR3 is CAWSVKTGGTKNIQYF. CDR3 in DNA: TGTGCCTGGAGTGTAAAGACAGGGGGCACGAAGAACATTCAGTACTTC.

V usage is TRBV13 and J usage is TRBJ2-3, with 16 bases fitting TRBD2. The CDR3 loop spans 17 amino acids. V lost 4 bases and J lost 5; bases outside the gene matches: 6. CDR1 and CDR2 (germline): PRHDT, FYEKMQ (reference sequence). The DNA for the CDR3 is TGTGCCAGCAGCTCCGGGACTAGCGGGGGGGCTTTAGATACGCAGTATTTT. Amino acid sequence: CASSSGTSGGALDTQYF.

This sequence joins TRBV7-9 and TRBJ1-6; 9 nucleotides match TRBD1. The CDR3 length is 14 residues. Trimming cost V 6 bases and J 7 bases; bases outside gene matches: 4. The germline gives CDR1 SEHNR, CDR2 FQNEAQ (reference sequence). CDR3 sequence: CASRPGTGNSPLHF. The CDR3 nucleotides read TGTGCCAGCAGACCCGGGACAGGGAATTCACCCCTCCACTTT.

The chain joins TRBV7-9 to TRBJ2-1; maybe TRBD2 (5 bases). The CDR3 consists of 18 residues. Trimming took 0 bases from V and 3 from J, leaving 18 bases between them. From germline, CDR1 is SEHNR and CDR2 FQNEAQ (reference sequence). The CDR3 here is CASSLAPLGPRDYNEQFF. For the CDR3, the DNA is TGTGCCAGCAGCTTAGCGCCTCTCGGACCCCGGGACTACAATGAGCAGTTCTTC.

V is TRBV19 and J is TRBJ1-2, with 7 bases lining up with TRBD1. Trimming took 5 bases from V and 7 from J; bases not matched to a gene: 7. Germline CDR1 is LNHDA and CDR2 is SQIVND (reference sequence). CDR3 length: 13 residues. This CDR3 is CASSDRDFGGYTF. The CDR3 DNA is TGTGCCAGTAGTGACAGGGATTTTGGTGGCTACACCTTC.

This clone showed up just once. The chain couples TRBV4-1 to TRBJ1-5; no clear D. In germline, CDR1 is MGHRA, CDR2 YSYEKL. Trimming stripped 4 bases from V and 3 bases from J, with 10 bases between. The CDR3 is 14 residues long. CDR3 residues: CASSPYADNQPQHF. In DNA form, the CDR3 reads TGCGCCAGCAGCCCCTATGCCGACAATCAGCCCCAGCATTTT.